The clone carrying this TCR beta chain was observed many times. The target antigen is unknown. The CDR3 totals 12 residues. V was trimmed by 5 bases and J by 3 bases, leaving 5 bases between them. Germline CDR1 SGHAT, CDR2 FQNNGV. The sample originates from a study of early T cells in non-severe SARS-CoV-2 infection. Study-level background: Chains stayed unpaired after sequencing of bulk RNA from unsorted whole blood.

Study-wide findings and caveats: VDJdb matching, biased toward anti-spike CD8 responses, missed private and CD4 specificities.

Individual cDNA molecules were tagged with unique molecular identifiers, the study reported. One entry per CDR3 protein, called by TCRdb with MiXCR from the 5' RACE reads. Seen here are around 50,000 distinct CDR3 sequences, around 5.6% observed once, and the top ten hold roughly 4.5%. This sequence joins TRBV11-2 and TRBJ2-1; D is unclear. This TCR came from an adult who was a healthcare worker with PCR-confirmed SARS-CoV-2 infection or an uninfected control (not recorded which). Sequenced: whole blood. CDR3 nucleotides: TGTGCCAGCAGCCCTAACTACAATGAGCAGTTCTTC. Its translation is CASSPNYNEQFF. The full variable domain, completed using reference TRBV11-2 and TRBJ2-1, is EAGVAQSPRYKIIEKRQSVAFWCNPISGHATLYWYQQILGQGPKLLIQFQNNGVVDDSQLPKDRFSAERLKGVDSTLKIQPAKLEDSAVYLCASSPNYNEQFFGPGTRLTVL.